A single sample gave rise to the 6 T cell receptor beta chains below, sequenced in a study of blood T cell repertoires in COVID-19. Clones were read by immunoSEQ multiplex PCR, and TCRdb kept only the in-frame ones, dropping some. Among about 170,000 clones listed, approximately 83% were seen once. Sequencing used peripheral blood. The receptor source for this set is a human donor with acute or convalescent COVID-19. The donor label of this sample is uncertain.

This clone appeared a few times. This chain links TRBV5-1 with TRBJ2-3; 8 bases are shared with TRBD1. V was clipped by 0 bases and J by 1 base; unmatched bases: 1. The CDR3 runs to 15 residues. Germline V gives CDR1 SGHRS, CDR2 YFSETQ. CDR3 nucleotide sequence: TGCGCCAGCAGCTTGGAGGGACAGGGCACAGATACGCAGTATTTT. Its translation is CASSLEGQGTDTQYF.

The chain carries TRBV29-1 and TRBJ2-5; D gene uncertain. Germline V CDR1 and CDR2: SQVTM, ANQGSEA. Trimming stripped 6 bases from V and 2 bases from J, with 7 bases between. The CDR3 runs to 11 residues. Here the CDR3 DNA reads TGCAGCGTACGCAGGCAAGAGACCCAGTACTTC. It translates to CSVRRQETQYF.

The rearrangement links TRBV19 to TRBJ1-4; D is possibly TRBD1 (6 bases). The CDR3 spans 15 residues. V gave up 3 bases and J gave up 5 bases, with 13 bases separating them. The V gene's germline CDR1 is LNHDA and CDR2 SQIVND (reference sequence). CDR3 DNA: TGTGCCAGTAGTATGCCAAGGCAGGGGAATGAAAAACTGTTTTTT. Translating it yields CASSMPRQGNEKLFF.

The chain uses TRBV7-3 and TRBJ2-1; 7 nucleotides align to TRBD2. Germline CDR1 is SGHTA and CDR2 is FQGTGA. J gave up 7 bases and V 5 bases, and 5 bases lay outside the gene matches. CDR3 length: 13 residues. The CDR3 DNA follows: TGTGCCAGCAGCCCTGACGGGGGGAATGAGCAGTTCTTC. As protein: CASSPDGGNEQFF. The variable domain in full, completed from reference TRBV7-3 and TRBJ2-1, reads GAGVSQTPSNKVTEKGKYVELRCDPISGHTALYWYRQSLGQGPEFLIYFQGTGAADDSGLPNDRFFAVRPEGSVSTLKIQRTERGDSAVYLCASSPDGGNEQFFGPGTRLTVL.

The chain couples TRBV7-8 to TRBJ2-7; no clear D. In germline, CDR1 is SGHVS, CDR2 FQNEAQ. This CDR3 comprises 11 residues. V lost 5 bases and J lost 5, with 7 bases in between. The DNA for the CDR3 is TGTGCCAGCAGCCTCCAGGACGAGCAGTACTTC. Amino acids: CASSLQDEQYF. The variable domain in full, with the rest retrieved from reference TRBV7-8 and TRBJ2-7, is GAGVSQSPRYKVAKRGQDVALRCDPISGHVSLFWYQQALGQGPEFLTYFQNEAQLDKSGLPSDRFFAERPEGSVSTLKIQRTQQEDSAVYLCASSLQDEQYFGPGTRLTVT.

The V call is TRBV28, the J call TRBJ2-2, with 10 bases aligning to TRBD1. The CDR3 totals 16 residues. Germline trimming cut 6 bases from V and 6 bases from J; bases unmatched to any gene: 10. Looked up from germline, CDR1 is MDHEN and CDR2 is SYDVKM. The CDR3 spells CASSLSGTGDPGELFF. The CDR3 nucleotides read TGTGCCAGCAGCCTGTCCGGGACAGGGGACCCCGGGGAGCTGTTTTTT.